A selection of T cell receptor beta chains follows, all from one sample in a study of OX40 agonist ivuxolimab in advanced cancers. Measured with immunoSEQ multiplex PCR; TCRdb has only the in-frame clones, and not every one. This table has around 80,000 clones, around 87% appearing once. Sequencing was performed on CD4+ or CD8+ T cells sorted from blood, taken in a trial of the OX40 agonist ivuxolimab. The origin of the receptors is an adult with an advanced solid tumor such as melanoma, head and neck, liver or kidney cancer. Each CDR3 is given with its conserved first and last residue. Each record gives: clone size, D gene, J gene, V gene, CDR3 protein, CDR3 DNA. D genes are given only for firm matches. Expanded clones get a size class; other rows say once, few or many, or leave the size out.

. TRBD1 TRBJ2-2 TRBV2 CASSDRGITGELFF TGTGCCAGCAGTGACAGGGGGATCACCGGGGAGCTGTTTTTT
. . TRBJ2-2 TRBV5-4 CASSLWTAPNTGELFF TGTGCCAGCAGCTTGTGGACCGCCCCGAACACCGGGGAGCTGTTTTTT
. . TRBJ2-3 TRBV7-8 CASSPLAASTDTQYF TGTGCCAGCAGCCCCCTAGCCGCTAGCACAGATACGCAGTATTTT
. TRBD1 TRBJ2-3 TRBV6-5 CASSSPGQGSDTQYF TGTGCCAGCAGTTCCCCGGGACAGGGTTCAGATACGCAGTATTTT
. TRBD1 TRBJ1-2 TRBV4-1 CASSQPRTGLNYGYTF TGCGCCAGCAGCCAACCGAGGACAGGTCTTAACTATGGCTACACCTTC
. . TRBJ2-1 TRBV2 CASRPRTVSDEQFF TGTGCCAGCAGACCTCGGACAGTTAGCGATGAGCAGTTCTTC
. . TRBJ1-1 TRBV7-2 CASSRPGGTEAFF TGTGCCAGCAGTAGACCAGGAGGAACTGAAGCTTTCTTT
. TRBD2 TRBJ2-1 TRBV19 CASTSGREVLHEQFF TGTGCCAGTACTAGCGGGAGGGAGGTTTTGCATGAGCAGTTCTTC
. . TRBJ2-7 TRBV7-6 CASSPIYEQYF TGTGCCAGCAGCCCTATCTACGAGCAGTACTTC
. TRBD1 TRBJ1-2 TRBV7-8 CASSRSTGTSYTF TGTGCCAGCAGCCGATCGACAGGGACCTCCTACACCTTC
. . TRBJ1-2 TRBV2 CASSSDSSTNYGYTF TGTGCCAGCAGTTCGGACAGTTCGACTAACTATGGCTACACCTTC
. . TRBJ1-3 TRBV4-2 CASSQDRGHLNSGNTIYF TGTGCCAGCAGCCAAGATCGAGGACACCTAAACTCTGGAAACACCATATATTTT
. . TRBJ2-7 TRBV9 CASSVGGKDYYEQYF TGTGCCAGCAGCGTAGGGGGGAAGGATTACTACGAGCAGTACTTC
. . TRBJ2-2 TRBV2 CASTGGAGTGELFF TGTGCCAGCACCGGGGGAGCGGGCACCGGGGAGCTGTTTTTT
. . TRBJ2-7 TRBV13 CASRRRPYEQYF TGTGCCAGCAGGCGTCGTCCGTACGAGCAGTACTTC
. . TRBJ2-3 TRBV2 CASSSLAVTDTQYF TGTGCCAGCAGTTCGTTAGCGGTGACAGATACGCAGTATTTT
. TRBD2 TRBJ2-1 TRBV4-2 CASSHPGLAGDSYNEQFF TGTGCCAGCAGCCATCCCGGACTAGCGGGGGACTCCTACAATGAGCAGTTCTTC
. . TRBJ2-7 TRBV28 CASSFNGAYEQYF TGTGCCAGCAGTTTCAACGGCGCCTACGAGCAGTACTTC
few . TRBJ2-5 TRBV4-3 CASSQDTYQETQYF TGCGCCAGCAGCCAAGATACCTACCAAGAGACCCAGTACTTC
. . TRBJ2-3 TRBV10-1 CASSEEGHSTDTQYF TGCGCCAGCAGTGAGGAGGGGCATAGCACAGATACGCAGTATTTT
. TRBD1 TRBJ1-6 TRBV11-3 CASSLSGTGDSPLHF TGTGCCAGCAGCTTATCCGGGACAGGGGATTCACCCCTCCACTTT
. . TRBJ1-1 TRBV7-3 CASNAIPGLHTEAFF TGTGCCAGCAACGCGATACCGGGACTTCATACTGAAGCTTTCTTT
. . TRBJ1-1 TRBV11-1 CASSLEDRTPRAFF TGTGCCAGCAGCTTAGAAGACAGGACGCCGAGGGCTTTCTTT
. . TRBJ1-1 TRBV18 CASSPDGGGRTEAFF TGTGCCAGCTCACCGGATGGGGGAGGGCGCACTGAAGCTTTCTTT
. TRBD2 TRBJ2-7 TRBV10-3 CAIGSSGRRVEQYF TGTGCCATCGGATCTAGCGGGAGACGTGTCGAGCAGTACTTC
. . TRBJ2-2 TRBV2 CASRKQSGGLTGELFF TGTGCCAGCAGAAAACAATCGGGGGGCCTAACCGGGGAGCTGTTTTTT
. . TRBJ1-1 TRBV7-2 CASSLLGYTEAFF TGTGCCAGCAGCTTATTGGGGTACACTGAAGCTTTCTTT
. TRBD1 TRBJ2-6 TRBV4-2 CASSQGTGGTGANVLTF TGTGCCAGCAGCCAAGGGACAGGGGGCACTGGGGCCAACGTCCTGACTTTC
. TRBD2 TRBJ2-3 TRBV10-2 CASRVSGGTDTQYF TGCGCCAGCAGGGTCAGCGGGGGCACAGATACGCAGTATTTT
once . TRBJ2-7 TRBV10-3 CAISESTSSYEQYF TGTGCCATCAGTGAGTCGACCAGCTCCTACGAGCAGTACTTC
. TRBD2 TRBJ2-1 TRBV5-1 CASSRTGTSGYNEQFF TGCGCCAGCAGCCGAACCGGGACTAGTGGCTACAATGAGCAGTTCTTC
. . TRBJ2-3 TRBV15 CATSRTSTDTQYF TGTGCCACCAGCAGGACTAGCACAGATACGCAGTATTTT
. . TRBJ2-3 TRBV4-1 CASSQRDNTDTQYF TGCGCCAGCAGCCAAAGGGACAACACAGATACGCAGTATTTT
. . TRBJ1-4 TRBV30 CAWRVNGVSGKLFF TGTGCCTGGAGAGTTAACGGGGTGTCTGGAAAACTGTTTTTT
few TRBD2 TRBJ2-7 TRBV2 CASRRGLAGARYEQYF TGTGCCAGCAGGAGGGGACTAGCGGGGGCAAGGTACGAGCAGTACTTC
few TRBD2 TRBJ2-7 TRBV12-5 CASGLVKAGVGEQYF TGTGCTAGTGGTTTGGTAAAGGCGGGAGTCGGCGAGCAGTACTTC
. TRBD1 TRBJ1-5 TRBV27 CASRTRGSPLSNQPQHF TGTGCCAGCAGAACCAGGGGGAGCCCCTTAAGCAATCAGCCCCAGCATTTT
. . TRBJ1-4 TRBV19 CASSIPGQGNEKLFF TGTGCCAGTAGTATTCCAGGGCAGGGAAATGAAAAACTGTTTTTT
. TRBD2 TRBJ2-6 TRBV5-3 CARSPTSAGANVLTF TGTGCCAGAAGCCCTACTAGCGCTGGGGCCAACGTCCTGACTTTC